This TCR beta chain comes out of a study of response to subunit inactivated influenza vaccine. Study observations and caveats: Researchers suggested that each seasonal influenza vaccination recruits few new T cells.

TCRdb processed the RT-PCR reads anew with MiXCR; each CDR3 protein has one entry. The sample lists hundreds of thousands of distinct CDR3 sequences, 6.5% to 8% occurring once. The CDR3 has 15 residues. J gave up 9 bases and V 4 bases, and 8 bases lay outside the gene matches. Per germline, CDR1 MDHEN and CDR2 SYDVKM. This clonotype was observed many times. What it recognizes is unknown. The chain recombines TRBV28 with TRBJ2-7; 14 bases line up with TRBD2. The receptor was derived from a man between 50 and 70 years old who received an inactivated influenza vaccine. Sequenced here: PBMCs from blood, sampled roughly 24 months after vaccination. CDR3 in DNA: TGTGCCAGCAGTTCCGGGACTAGCGGGAGAAGTTGGCAGTACTTC. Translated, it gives CASSSGTSGRSWQYF.